This TCR beta chain derives from a study of blood T cell repertoires in COVID-19. Turning to the study itself: Whether acute or convalescent, the COVID-19 samples came from the United States, Italy and Spain. The analysed material was cDNA or gDNA that came from T cells, B-cell-depleted T cells, or PBMCs.

As handled by the study authors: Estimated nucleated cell counts came from reference gene primer amplification. Profiled with immunoSEQ multiplex PCR; TCRdb holds only in-frame clones, not every one. For V, J and clone size, that table is used; D and trimming come from the DNA. The table lists approximately 200,000 clones, roughly 79% of them singletons. CDR3 length: 14 residues. The V segment lost 1 base and the J segment 6 bases; nucleotides outside the gene matches: 5. Germline CDR1 SGHNT, CDR2 YYREEE (reference sequence). Material for sequencing was peripheral blood. The sequence derives from a human donor with acute or convalescent COVID-19. The donor label of this sample is uncertain. This chain links TRBV5-4 with TRBJ1-2; 8 nucleotides match TRBD1. CDR3 sequence reads: CASSLRDRTHGYTF. In nucleotides, the CDR3 is TGTGCCAGCAGCTTGAGGGACAGGACTCATGGCTACACCTTC.